These 19 T cell receptor beta chains came from one sample sequenced in a study of shared clonotypes between healthy human individuals. Method: immunoSEQ multiplex PCR; TCRdb's copy keeps in-frame clones and lacks some. The repertoire has 1.6 million or so clones, more than 95% of them found once; the top ten carry 0.95% to 1.5%. Sequencing used naive CD4+ T cells sorted from blood. The subset is: CD45RA+ positively selected. These receptors were obtained from a man younger than 40 in good health.

J is TRBJ2-1 and V is TRBV5-8; D is uncertain. Trimming took 1 base from V and 8 from J, leaving 4 bases between them. CDR3 size: 11 residues. Germline loops: CDR1 SGHTS, CDR2 YDEGEE. CDR3 sequence: CASSLRDEQFF. The CDR3 DNA reads TGTGCCAGCAGCTTGAGGGATGAGCAGTTCTTC.

The CDR3 protein is CASRWDRDYEQYF. CDR3 sequence (DNA): TGCGCCAGCAGATGGGATAGGGACTACGAGCAGTACTTC. The J gene is TRBJ2-7, the V gene TRBV5-1; no clear D gene. V dropped 5 bases and J dropped 3 bases, with 12 bases sitting between them. Looked up from germline, CDR1 is SGHRS and CDR2 is YFSETQ. This CDR3 has 13 amino acids. Complete variable domain (other parts from reference TRBV5-1 and TRBJ2-7): KAGVTQTPRYLIKTRGQQVTLSCSPISGHRSVSWYQQTPGQGLQFLFEYFSETQRNKGNFPGRFSGRQFSNSRSEMNVSTLELGDSALYLCASRWDRDYEQYFGPGTRLTVT.

J is TRBJ2-1 and V is TRBV19; D is uncertain. Trimming took off 4 bases at V and 8 bases at J, with 9 bases between the two ends. The CDR3 consists of 12 residues. Germline CDR1 LNHDA, CDR2 SQIVND (reference sequence). Here the CDR3 reads CASSNIADEQFF. The CDR3 coding sequence is TGTGCCAGTAGTAATATAGCCGATGAGCAGTTCTTC.

The chain couples TRBV28 to TRBJ2-1; perhaps TRBD2 as D (5 bases). The CDR3 is 15 residues long. Trimming removed 5 bases from V and 4 bases from J, with 15 bases in between. The germline CDR1 and CDR2 sequences are MDHEN and SYDVKM. The CDR3 sequence: CASSTPGSGYNEQFF. CDR3 bases: TGTGCCAGCAGTACCCCGGGGTCGGGGTACAATGAGCAGTTCTTC.

This sequence joins TRBV6-4 and TRBJ1-3; 8 bases map to TRBD1. The germline V gene encodes CDR1 MRHNA and CDR2 SNTAGT. This CDR3 region has 17 residues. V lost 4 bases to trimming and J lost 2 bases; unmatched junction nucleotides: 10. The CDR3 nucleotides are TGTGCCAGCAGTGTTAAGGACCCAGGGGGCACTGGAAACACCATATATTTT. Translated, it gives CASSVKDPGGTGNTIYF.

This chain connects TRBV4-2 to TRBJ2-7; D is possibly TRBD1 (6 bases). CDR3 length: 15 residues. V was cut by 1 base and J by 0 bases, with 10 bases left in between. CDR1 LGHNA and CDR2 YNFKEQ come from the germline V gene. The CDR3 spells CASSQVATGSYEQYF. In DNA, the CDR3 is TGTGCCAGCAGCCAAGTCGCGACAGGCTCCTACGAGCAGTACTTC.

The gene calls are TRBV7-9 and TRBJ1-3; D gene uncertain. V was shortened by 0 bases and J by 4 bases, with 10 bases between the two germline ends. The CDR3 extends over 15 amino acids. Germline V gene sequence: CDR1 SEHNR, CDR2 FQNEAQ (reference sequence). CDR3 in DNA: TGTGCCAGCAGCTTAGCTTTAACCGAAGGAAACACCATATATTTT. Translation: CASSLALTEGNTIYF.

This clone has just one count. This sequence joins TRBV2 and TRBJ2-7; unclear D gene. Trimming removed 2 bases at V and 2 bases at J, with 7 bases between. This CDR3 region has 13 residues. Germline CDR1 and CDR2: SNHLY and FYNNEI. CDR3 amino acids: CASSEPVTYEQYF. Here the CDR3 DNA reads TGTGCCAGCAGTGAACCGGTGACCTACGAGCAGTACTTC.

The chain employs TRBV2 and TRBJ1-2; TRBD1 aligns across 7 bases. Per the germline V gene, CDR1 is SNHLY and CDR2 is FYNNEI. This CDR3 comprises 12 residues. The V and J ends lost 10 bases and 8 bases, in that order; junction bases with no gene match: 10. DNA for the CDR3: TGTGCCACCAAAGACAGGGTCTACGGCTACACCTTC. The encoded protein is CATKDRVYGYTF.

The CDR3: CSGRDLPNTGELFF. CDR3 in DNA: TGCAGCGGGAGGGACCTTCCTAACACCGGGGAGCTGTTTTTT. V is TRBV29-1 and J is TRBJ2-2, with TRBD2 as a possible D gene (6 bases). This CDR3 has 14 residues. The germline gives CDR1 SQVTM, CDR2 ANQGSEA. Deletions cut 7 bases from V and 2 bases from J, with 14 bases between.

The chain is built from TRBV14 and TRBJ2-6; D is uncertain. V was shortened by 4 bases and J by 3 bases, with 4 bases between the two germline ends. The CDR3 runs 13 residues. The germline V gene encodes CDR1 SGHDN and CDR2 FVKESK. CDR3 protein: CASSPDGANVLTF. The CDR3 bases are TGTGCCAGCAGCCCGGATGGGGCCAACGTCCTGACTTTC.

Regarding this clone: Within the sample, other DNA sequences also encode this same CDR3. The gene calls are TRBV15 and TRBJ2-7; no definite D call. V lost 0 bases and J 0 bases, leaving 9 bases between the germline ends. The CDR3 spans 15 residues. Germline assignment: CDR1 LNHNV and CDR2 YYDKDF (reference sequence). The DNA of the CDR3 is TGTGCCACCAGCAGAGACCCAGGCCTCTCCTACGAGCAGTACTTC. Translating gives CATSRDPGLSYEQYF.

V usage is TRBV12-2 and J usage is TRBJ2-2; the table assigns TRBD2, which was not confirmed against the DNA. TRBV12-2 is labeled a pseudogene. There are 18 residues in the CDR3. The CDR3 DNA reads TGTGCAAGTCGCTTACCCCGGGGGGCTGGGCGAAACACCGGGGAGCTGTTTTTT. As protein: CASRLPRGAGRNTGELFF.

Remarks on this clone: The junction departs from germline at one end; a sequencing error may be responsible. The chain combines TRBV30 with TRBJ2-5; 7 nucleotides line up with TRBD2. The CDR3 has 14 amino acids. CDR1 and CDR2 from the germline V gene are GTSNPN and SVGIG (reference sequence). The CDR3 DNA is TGTGCCTGGAGCTCCCTAGCGGCACAAGGGACCCAGTACTTC. Translating it yields CAWSSLAAQGTQYF.

The chain couples TRBV30 to TRBJ1-5, with D hard to call. Per the germline V gene, CDR1 is GTSNPN and CDR2 is SVGIG (reference sequence). The CDR3 extends over 14 amino acids. V lost 2 bases and J lost 6, with 14 bases in between. The CDR3 DNA is TGTGCCTGGAGTCCCCCGCGGAGGTTTCAGCCCCAGCATTTT. Translation: CAWSPPRRFQPQHF.

V gene TRBV15 combines with J gene TRBJ2-7; 8 nucleotides line up with TRBD2. This CDR3 is 15 amino acids long. The V gene's germline CDR1 is LNHNV and CDR2 YYDKDF (reference sequence). V lost 1 base and J lost 6; bases outside the gene matches: 8. The CDR3 sequence is CATSRGGTSLSEQYF. CDR3 in DNA: TGTGCCACCAGCAGAGGGGGGACTAGTTTAAGCGAGCAGTACTTC.

The gene calls are TRBV5-1 and TRBJ2-5, with a tentative D call TRBD2 (6 bases). Germline values: CDR1 SGHRS, CDR2 YFSETQ. CDR3 length equals 14 residues. V lost 6 bases and J 2 bases, leaving 14 bases between the germline ends. CDR3 sequence: CASTRGNVQETQYF. For the CDR3, the DNA is TGCGCCAGCACTCGGGGGAACGTACAAGAGACCCAGTACTTC.

The V gene is TRBV18, the J gene TRBJ1-1; weak D call: TRBD1 (5 bases). The V end lost 2 bases, the J end lost 7 bases, and 11 bases lay between the germline ends. From germline, CDR1 is KGHSH and CDR2 LQKENI. This CDR3 spans 13 amino acids. The CDR3 DNA reads as TGTGCCAGCTCACCAGGTGTGGGGGTTGAAGCTTTCTTT. Its translation: CASSPGVGVEAFF.

As for this clone: Other DNA variants within this sample encode the same CDR3. CDR3 amino acids: CASAGPSNQPQHF. CDR3 nucleotide sequence: TGTGCCAGCGCAGGGCCTAGCAATCAGCCCCAGCATTTT. This chain uses TRBV2 with TRBJ1-5, with D tentatively TRBD1 (5 bases). V was trimmed by 8 bases and J by 0 bases, leaving 8 bases between them. Germline V gene data show CDR1 as SNHLY and CDR2 as FYNNEI. The CDR3 extends over 13 amino acids.